One and the same sample provided the 13 T cell receptor beta chains below, sequenced in a study of CD8 T cells in ankylosing spondylitis (dated by TCRdb to 2015 to 2018). The receptor library was made with 5' RACE. Reads for this sample came from an Illumina HiSeq 2500. TCRdb reprocessed the public reads (quality trimming at Q25 with fastp, clone calling with MiXCR) and kept in-frame beta chains. Identical CDR3 proteins give one entry, which carries the most common genes and DNA. Within this sample are some 240,000 distinct CDR3 sequences, with 8.6% of them counted one time only. 6.8% of the sample belongs to the ten largest clones. The material sequenced was blood, either unsorted or a sorted T cell fraction (not recorded which). The receptor set was obtained from a male donor with ankylosing spondylitis or in good health (not recorded which).

This clonotype was recorded at least ten times. This chain joins TRBV30 and TRBJ1-1, with a possible D match to TRBD1 (5 bases). Germline V gene data show CDR1 as GTSNPN and CDR2 as SVGIG (reference sequence). V lost 6 bases to trimming and J lost 1 base, with 9 bases between them. The CDR3 runs 12 residues. The DNA of the CDR3 is TGTGCCTGCCGTGGGGGGAACACTGAAGCTTTCTTT. Its protein product is CACRGGNTEAFF.

The chain recombines TRBV18 with TRBJ1-1; D unclear. The germline gives CDR1 KGHSH, CDR2 LQKENI. This CDR3 has 13 residues. V was shortened by 6 bases and J by 4 bases, with 12 bases between the two germline ends. The CDR3 DNA is TGTGCCAGCTCTCAAGGGTGGGCCACTGAAGCTTTCTTT. Residues: CASSQGWATEAFF.

This clonotype was counted a few times. CDR3 DNA: TGCGCCAGCAGCCAGGACAGGGGACGCTACGAGCAGTACTTC. Residues: CASSQDRGRYEQYF. The chain joins TRBV5-1 to TRBJ2-7; 9 bases are shared with TRBD1. The V and J ends lost 4 bases and 3 bases, in that order; junction bases with no gene match: 5. Germline V CDR1 and CDR2: SGHRS, YFSETQ. The length of the CDR3 is 14 residues.

This clonotype was seen many times. This chain connects TRBV20-1 to TRBJ1-1; possible D gene TRBD1, 6 bases. The CDR3 consists of 14 residues. Trimming took off 2 bases at V and 1 base at J, with 11 bases between the two ends. The germline CDR1 and CDR2 sequences are DFQATT and SNEGSKA (reference sequence). The CDR3 reads CSARPEGGNTEAFF. The CDR3 DNA follows: TGCAGTGCTAGACCTGAGGGGGGGAACACTGAAGCTTTCTTT.

This clonotype came up many times. V gene TRBV5-1 combines with J gene TRBJ2-6; the D gene is possibly TRBD1 (6 bases). This CDR3 is 18 amino acids long. From germline, CDR1 is SGHRS and CDR2 YFSETQ. The ends were cut back, 4 bases at V and 4 bases at J, with 21 bases in the middle. The CDR3 DNA is TGCGCCAGCAGCCCTCCTCCAGGGGTATCATCCGGGGCCAACGTCCTGACTTTC. It translates to CASSPPPGVSSGANVLTF. Full variable domain (outside the CDR3, taken from reference TRBV5-1 and TRBJ2-6): KAGVTQTPRYLIKTRGQQVTLSCSPISGHRSVSWYQQTPGQGLQFLFEYFSETQRNKGNFPGRFSGRQFSNSRSEMNVSTLELGDSALYLCASSPPPGVSSGANVLTFGAGSRLTVL.

As regards this clonotype: A much larger clone differs by one base, so this may be a read error. J is TRBJ1-5 and V is TRBV10-3; unclear D gene. The CDR3 has 15 amino acids. Germline CDR1 ENHRY, CDR2 SYGVKD. Trimming took off 2 bases at V and 5 bases at J, with 13 bases between the two ends. CDR3 in amino acids: CAISESRRVYQPQHF. The CDR3, as DNA: TGTGCCATCAGTGAGAGTCGAAGAGTGTATCAGCCCCAGCATTTT.

The V and J genes are TRBV20-1 and TRBJ2-2; 11 bases fit TRBD2. The CDR3 spans 17 residues. CDR1 is DFQATT, CDR2 SNEGSKA, per germline (reference sequence). With V trimmed by 2 bases and J by 0 bases, 5 bases remained unmatched. The DNA of the CDR3 is TGCAGTGCTAGAAGTGGACTAGCGGGCGCGAACACCGGGGAGCTGTTTTTT. It specifies CSARSGLAGANTGELFF.

This clonotype was seen repeatedly, ten times or more. The chain has TRBV10-3 and TRBJ2-6; D gene ambiguous. This CDR3 has 15 residues. Trimming stripped 3 bases from V and 4 bases from J, with 10 bases between. CDR1 and CDR2 (germline): ENHRY, SYGVKD. CDR3 in amino acids: CAISDPNTGANVLTF. The CDR3 region has the DNA TGTGCCATCAGTGACCCTAATACCGGGGCCAACGTCCTGACTTTC.

The J gene is TRBJ2-2, the V gene TRBV30; D is undetermined. V shed 2 bases and J shed 9 bases, with 7 bases lying between them. In germline, CDR1 is GTSNPN, CDR2 SVGIG (reference sequence). The CDR3 is 11 residues long. CDR3 DNA: TGTGCCTGGAGTATCGGGCGGGAGCTGTTTTTT. Its protein is CAWSIGRELFF.

Many counts were recorded for this clonotype. The chain is built from TRBV20-1 and TRBJ2-1, with 12 bases that match TRBD2. J was trimmed by 4 bases and V by 1 base; bases with no gene match: 5. There are 16 residues in the CDR3. Germline V gives CDR1 DFQATT, CDR2 SNEGSKA (reference sequence). In DNA form, the CDR3 reads TGCAGTGCTAGAGGCCTACTAGCGGGAGGTTACAATGAGCAGTTCTTC. Protein product: CSARGLLAGGYNEQFF.

This clonotype was recorded at least ten times. This chain joins TRBV12-3 or TRBV12-4 and TRBJ2-1, with TRBD1 matching over 9 bases. The length of the CDR3 is 13 residues. The V and J ends lost 2 bases and 8 bases, in that order; junction bases with no gene match: 1. The CDR3 DNA is TGTGCCAGCAGTTTATGGACAGGGGATGAGCAGTTCTTC. It encodes CASSLWTGDEQFF.

The CDR3 bases are TGTGCCAGCAGTGAAACCCCGAACACCGGGGAGCTGTTTTTT. This sequence encodes CASSETPNTGELFF. This chain links TRBV6-1 with TRBJ2-2; D uncertain. The V gene's germline CDR1 is MNHNS and CDR2 SASEGT. V lost 2 bases and J 0 bases, leaving 4 bases between the germline ends. The length of the CDR3 is 14 residues.

This clonotype was seen ten or more times. The rearrangement uses TRBV5-1 and TRBJ1-2; 7 nucleotides agree with TRBD1. Germline CDR1 SGHRS, CDR2 YFSETQ. V lost 4 bases and J lost 0; bases outside the gene matches: 9. This CDR3 region has 16 residues. The CDR3 nucleotides are TGCGCCAGCAGCGCCGCGCGACAGGGAACTAACTATGGCTACACCTTC. Protein: CASSAARQGTNYGYTF.